Listed below are T cell receptor beta chains from one sample, sequenced in a study of T cells expressing NK-cell markers. No DNA is given; TCRdb re-called the 5' RACE reads and lists each CDR3 protein once. The sample's table shows about 260,000 distinct CDR3 sequences. Source material: blood T cells: a sorted CD56 or NKG2C T cell subset, CD4+ or CD8+ T cells, or bulk PBMC T cells (not recorded which). These receptors were obtained from a young man in good health. The CDR3 runs from the conserved cysteine through the conserved F or W.

>TRBJ2-5|TRBV5-8|14
CASSLDRGRKTQYF
>TRBJ2-2|TRBV19|12
CASRVYTGELFF
>TRBJ2-7|TRBV20-1|13
CSARPGQGVEQYF
>TRBJ2-7|TRBV20-1|15
CSARGGAPSSYEQYF
>TRBJ2-1|TRBV6-5|15
CASSYSDRFYNEQFF
>TRBJ2-7|TRBV6-6|12
CASRRQGDEQYF
>TRBJ2-1|TRBV29-1|15
CSVNGREGAYNEQFF
>TRBJ2-7|TRBV28|16
CASSLRTGHSSYEQYF
>TRBJ1-5|TRBV12-3/TRBV12-4|14
CASSPGLKNQPQHF
>TRBJ2-3|TRBV10-2|14
CASRPGLAGDTQYF
>TRBJ1-6|TRBV12-3/TRBV12-4|13
CASSLHGSGALHF
>TRBJ1-1|TRBV7-6|15
CASSLETRPMTEAFF
>TRBJ2-3|TRBV18|17
CASSPYLGVPSTDTQYF
>TRBJ2-7|TRBV29-1|12
CSVGAGGDEQYF
>TRBJ2-2|TRBV19|15
CACKTGGRRIGELFF
>TRBJ2-3|TRBV20-1|17
CSARAPGLAAGTDTQYF
>TRBJ2-1|TRBV6-5|14
CASSYEGRYNEQFF